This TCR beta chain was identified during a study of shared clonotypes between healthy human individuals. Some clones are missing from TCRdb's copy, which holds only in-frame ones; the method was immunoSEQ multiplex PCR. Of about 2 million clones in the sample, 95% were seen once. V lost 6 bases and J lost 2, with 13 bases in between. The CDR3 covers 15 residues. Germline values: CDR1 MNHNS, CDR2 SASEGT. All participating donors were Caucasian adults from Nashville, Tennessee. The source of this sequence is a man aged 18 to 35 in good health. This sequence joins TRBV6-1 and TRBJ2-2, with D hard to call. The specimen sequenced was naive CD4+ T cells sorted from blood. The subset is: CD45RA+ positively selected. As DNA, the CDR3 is TGTGCCAGCAGGAGACTGTCACTTAACACCGGGGAGCTGTTTTTT. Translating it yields CASRRLSLNTGELFF.